Below, 2 T cell receptor beta chains from the same sample are listed, as sequenced in a study of T-cell reconstitution after alpha-beta-depleted transplantation in children. The TCRbeta library incorporated unique molecular identifiers. TCRdb used MiXCR to reprocess the PCR reads, holding one entry per CDR3 protein. The sample contains fewer than 250,000 distinct CDR3 sequences, around 7.5% of which appear only once. The starting material was PBMCs, mostly from graft donor cells, obtained 180 days after TCRalphabeta/CD19-depleted stem cell transplant. These receptors originate from a male patient between 10 and 17 years old who had a stem cell transplant for acute lymphoblastic leukemia, so the T cells may come from the graft donor.

This clonotype was recorded at least ten times. This rearrangement joins TRBV15 to TRBJ2-5, with no clear D. The CDR3 runs 13 residues. Trimming left V 1 base short and J 5 bases short, with 8 bases between. CDR1 LNHNV and CDR2 YYDKDF come from the germline V gene (reference sequence). CDR3 amino acids: CATSRVRRETQYF. Written as DNA, the CDR3 is TGTGCCACCAGCAGAGTGAGGCGGGAGACCCAGTACTTC.

This clonotype was seen ten or more times. V usage is TRBV12-3 or TRBV12-4 and J usage is TRBJ2-1; tentatively, D is TRBD2 (6 bases). V dropped 4 bases and J dropped 7 bases, with 14 bases sitting between them. There are 14 residues in the CDR3. The CDR3, as DNA: TGTGCCAGCAGTTCGGTCTCAGGGACTAATGAGCAGTTCTTC. Protein product: CASSSVSGTNEQFF.